What follows are 10 T cell receptor beta chains derived from one specimen sequenced in a study of patients and donors after allogeneic stem cell transplantation. In TCRdb, the RT-PCR reads were re-called with MiXCR into one record per CDR3 protein. The table records about 110,000 distinct CDR3 sequences, around 36% of them present only once. Sequencing was performed on blood, either unsorted or a sorted T cell fraction (not recorded which). The receptor source for this set is a human donor who was either an allogeneic HSCT recipient or a stem cell or donor lymphocyte infusion donor (not recorded which). It is not recorded whose cells these are; they may come from a transplant donor.

The chain carries TRBV20-1 and TRBJ2-3; 10 bases agree with TRBD1. The germline V gene has CDR1 DFQATT and CDR2 SNEGSKA (reference sequence). CDR3 length: 14 amino acids. V was clipped by 3 bases and J by 2 bases; unmatched bases: 2. The CDR3 nucleotides are TGCAGTGCTAGCGGGACAGGGGACACAGATACGCAGTATTTT. It translates to CSASGTGDTDTQYF.

This rearrangement joins TRBV6-6 to TRBJ2-7; D ambiguous. This CDR3 is built from 14 residues. Germline V CDR1 and CDR2: MNHNY, SVGAGI (reference sequence). Trimming stripped 0 bases from V and 3 bases from J, with 9 bases between. CDR3 amino acids: CASSYSKRNYEQYF. DNA for the CDR3: TGTGCCAGCAGTTACTCGAAGAGGAACTACGAGCAGTACTTC.

This chain uses TRBV3-1 with TRBJ2-3; 10 bases are shared with TRBD2. J gave up 6 bases and V 0 bases, and 12 bases lay outside the gene matches. This CDR3 region has 18 residues. Germline CDR1 reads LGHDT; CDR2 reads YNNKEL (reference sequence). CDR3 nucleotides: TGTGCCAGCAGCCAAGATCGTGGCCTAGCGGGAGTGGCGGATACGCAGTATTTT. It codes for CASSQDRGLAGVADTQYF.

This chain uses TRBV6-2 or TRBV6-3 with TRBJ2-1, with D possibly being TRBD2 (5 bases). The CDR3 spans 13 residues. V lost 7 bases and J 4 bases, leaving 11 bases between the germline ends. The V gene's germline CDR1 is MNHEY and CDR2 SVGEGT. The CDR3 spells CASTPWEYNEQFF. The CDR3 DNA follows: TGTGCCAGCACCCCATGGGAGTACAATGAGCAGTTCTTC.

This clonotype has just a few counts. The V gene is TRBV28, the J gene TRBJ2-7; TRBD1 or TRBD2 may be the D gene (5 bases each). V was clipped by 3 bases and J by 4 bases, with 7 bases between them. Germline values: CDR1 MDHEN, CDR2 SYDVKM. This CDR3 is built from 12 residues. CDR3 sequence: CASSFEGYEQYF. The DNA for the CDR3 is TGTGCCAGCAGTTTTGAGGGGTACGAGCAGTACTTC.

In this sample, this clonotype turned up a few times. The V gene is TRBV10-3, the J gene TRBJ1-2; D unclear. The germline CDR1 and CDR2 sequences are ENHRY and SYGVKD. This CDR3 region has 12 residues. V dropped 3 bases and J dropped 12 bases, with 14 bases sitting between them. CDR3 amino acids: CAISEIKTHHTF. In DNA, the CDR3 is TGTGCCATCAGTGAAATAAAAACCCATCACACCTTC.

The CDR3 sequence is CASSQARAKTQYF. CDR3 sequence (DNA): TGCGCCAGCAGCCAAGCCCGGGCGAAGACCCAGTACTTC. The chain carries TRBV4-3 and TRBJ2-5, with D unresolved. CDR1 and CDR2 (germline): LGHNA, YSLEER. The ends were cut back, 1 base at V and 6 bases at J, with 9 bases in the middle. There are 13 residues in the CDR3.

In its sample, this clonotype was seen a few times. This chain joins TRBV7-2 and TRBJ2-1, with 9 bases fitting TRBD2. The CDR3 has 14 amino acids. Germline V gene sequence: CDR1 SGHTA, CDR2 FQGNSA. The V segment lost 1 base and the J segment 7 bases; nucleotides outside the gene matches: 2. The CDR3 DNA reads as TGTGCCAGCAGCTTAGGCGGGAGGGGTAATGAGCAGTTCTTC. Encoded protein: CASSLGGRGNEQFF.

For the CDR3, the DNA is TGTGCCAGCAGTTTGCTAGCGGGAGCAGATGAGCAGTTCTTC. Translated, it gives CASSLLAGADEQFF. The gene calls are TRBV12-3 or TRBV12-4 and TRBJ2-1, with 10 bases matching TRBD2. This CDR3 is built from 14 residues. Losses at the gene ends were 3 bases for V and 8 bases for J; bases not matched to a gene: 4.

This clonotype was counted a few times. This chain links TRBV4-2 with TRBJ2-1; no clear D gene. Between the trimmed V and J ends, which lost 0 bases and 10 bases, there was a span of 10 bases. Germline CDR1 LGHNA, CDR2 YNFKEQ. CDR3 length: 13 amino acids. CDR3 region: CASSQDGSTEQFF. The CDR3 DNA sequence: TGTGCCAGCAGCCAAGATGGGTCCACCGAGCAGTTCTTC.